This TCR beta chain was sequenced during a study of blood T cell repertoires in COVID-19. As for the study in general: Samples came from the United States, Italy and Spain, spanning acute and convalescent COVID-19. PBMCs, B-cell-depleted T cells, or T cells provided the cDNA or gDNA that made up the material.

This clone was observed a handful of times. The ends lost 6 bases at V and 5 bases at J; junction bases unmatched: 10. Germline CDR1 and CDR2: MDHEN and SYDVKM. This CDR3 contains 18 residues. Authors' data handling: Estimation of nucleated cell counts was performed using reference gene primer amplification. Repertoires were generated with immunoSEQ multiplex PCR, while TCRdb's copy carries only in-frame clones and drops some. That table gives V, J and clone size, and the DNA gave D and trimming. This sample has approximately 200,000 clones, with 80% to 90% found just once. This rearrangement joins TRBV28 to TRBJ2-2; 15 positions match TRBD2. Sequenced sample: peripheral blood. The sequence was collected from a man in his sixties with acute or convalescent COVID-19. CDR3 sequence: CASRRSPGLAGGTGELFF. As DNA, the CDR3 is TGTGCCAGCAGACGCTCACCGGGACTAGCGGGAGGAACCGGGGAGCTGTTTTTT. The full variable domain, with the rest looked up from reference TRBV28 and TRBJ2-2, is DVKVTQSSRYLVKRTGEKVFLECVQDMDHENMFWYRQDPGLGLRLIYFSYDVKMKEKGDIPEGYSVSREKKERFSLILESASTNQTSMYLCASRRSPGLAGGTGELFFGEGSRLTVL.